Included here is one T cell receptor (beta chain) sequence, with context. Antigen unknown. Germline CDR1 SQVTM, CDR2 ANQGSEA. V lost 3 bases and J lost 0, with 9 bases in between. The CDR3 is made up of 14 amino acids. TCRdb ran MiXCR on the reads and lists one entry per CDR3 protein. The data show about 830,000 distinct CDR3 sequences, approximately 32% seen once. This record comes from a study of T cell repertoires in cytomegalovirus infection. Background on the study: Alongside well-studied HLA-B-restricted CMV epitopes, recently identified HLA-C-restricted CMV epitopes were also used. General study results and limits: HLA-C-restricted, CMV-specific TCR beta clonotypes were dominant ex vivo.

This clonotype was sampled from a human donor in good health (CMV status not recorded). Some clones in this sample may be carry-over from other donors' samples. V is TRBV29-1 and J is TRBJ2-1; TRBD1 or TRBD2 may be the D gene (6 bases each). Sequencing was performed on cultured CD8+ T cells from PBMCs, taken from culture after CMV antigen stimulation. DNA for the CDR3: TGCAGCGTTGAGTCGGGGGCCTCCTACAATGAGCAGTTCTTC. The encoded protein is CSVESGASYNEQFF.